This passage covers 14 T cell receptor beta chains from one sample sequenced in a study of blood T cell repertoires in COVID-19. Only in-frame clones appear in the TCRdb table, and some are missing; sequencing was by immunoSEQ multiplex PCR. The repertoire holds some 350,000 clones, 65% to 85% seen once, with roughly 3% in the top ten. Sequencing was carried out using peripheral blood. These TCRs come from a man aged 30-40 years with active or convalescent COVID-19.

The chain has TRBV11-3 and TRBJ1-2; the match to TRBD1 covers 9 bases. V was clipped by 7 bases and J by 7 bases; unmatched bases: 10. Germline V gene lookup returns CDR1 SGHNT and CDR2 YENEEA. CDR3 length equals 14 residues. The CDR3 spells CASNPEGGQGGYTF. In DNA, the CDR3 is TGTGCCAGCAACCCCGAAGGGGGACAGGGTGGCTACACCTTC. Together with reference TRBV11-3 and TRBJ1-2, the CDR3 gives the full variable domain: EAGVVQSPRYKIIEKKQPVAFWCNPISGHNTLYWYLQNLGQGPELLIRYENEEAVDDSQLPKDRFSAERLKGVDSTLKIQPAELGDSAVYLCASNPEGGQGGYTFGSGTRLTVV.

This sequence joins TRBV5-1 and TRBJ2-1; tentative D call: TRBD2 (6 bases). CDR1 is SGHRS, CDR2 YFSETQ, per germline. V was clipped by 8 bases and J by 6 bases, with 12 bases between them. CDR3 length equals 12 residues. The CDR3 region has the DNA TGCGCCAGTGGGGACTTTGGCAATGAGCAGTTCTTC. It encodes CASGDFGNEQFF.

The genes are TRBV20-1 and TRBJ2-1; maybe TRBD2 (7 bases). CDR3 size: 15 residues. Trimming shortened V by 5 bases and J by 7 bases, and 21 bases separated the two germline ends. The germline V gene has CDR1 DFQATT and CDR2 SNEGSKA (reference sequence). The CDR3 DNA follows: TGCAGTGCTGGTGGGAGGGGGGGCGCGGGGAATGAGCAGTTCTTC. This sequence encodes CSAGGRGGAGNEQFF.

This clone was picked up one time. This chain links TRBV28 with TRBJ2-3, with TRBD2 matching 8 bases. The V gene end was trimmed by 1 base and the J gene end by 5 bases; junction bases not matched to a gene: 2. The CDR3 is made up of 14 amino acids. Germline CDR1 MDHEN, CDR2 SYDVKM. This CDR3 reads CASSLSGGGDTQYF. DNA of the CDR3: TGTGCCAGCAGTTTATCCGGGGGGGGAGATACGCAGTATTTT.

This chain links TRBV4-3 with TRBJ2-3; 12 bases line up with TRBD2. CDR3 length equals 16 residues. The V and J ends lost 4 bases and 7 bases, in that order; junction bases with no gene match: 9. The germline gives CDR1 LGHNA, CDR2 YSLEER. The CDR3 loop is CASSPRLAGAVYTQYF. CDR3 DNA: TGCGCCAGCAGCCCTCGACTAGCGGGAGCAGTATATACGCAGTATTTT.

This clone has just a few counts. The chain uses TRBV6-6 and TRBJ2-5, with a tentative D call TRBD1 (5 bases). This CDR3 is 13 amino acids long. Looked up from germline, CDR1 is MNHNY and CDR2 is SVGAGI (reference sequence). Trimming left V 5 bases short and J 1 base short, with 8 bases between. The DNA for the CDR3 is TGTGCCAGCAGTAGGGGCGTCCAAGAGACCCAGTACTTC. Its translation: CASSRGVQETQYF.

V and J are TRBV4-2 and TRBJ1-2; 8 bases agree with TRBD1. Losses at the gene ends were 0 bases for V and 4 bases for J; bases not matched to a gene: 7. CDR3 length equals 16 residues. Germline CDR1 reads LGHNA; CDR2 reads YNFKEQ. The CDR3 here is CASSQEAGGDVYGYTF. The CDR3 DNA is TGTGCCAGCAGCCAAGAGGCAGGGGGCGACGTCTATGGCTACACCTTC.

This rearrangement joins TRBV6-5 to TRBJ1-1; D not certain. The CDR3 runs 16 residues. The V and J ends lost 0 bases and 1 base respectively, with 12 bases between them. The germline CDR1 and CDR2 sequences are MNHEY and SVGAGI. The DNA of the CDR3 is TGTGCCAGCAGTTACTCGAAAGCGAGCGGGAACACTGAAGCTTTCTTT. Translation gives CASSYSKASGNTEAFF.

This clone was detected only a few times. The chain employs TRBV30 and TRBJ1-2, with 7 bases matching TRBD1. J gave up 6 bases and V 4 bases, and 5 bases lay outside the gene matches. CDR3 length equals 12 residues. Germline CDR1 and CDR2: GTSNPN and SVGIG (reference sequence). CDR3 amino acids: CAWIRDRHGYTF. DNA for the CDR3: TGTGCCTGGATACGGGACAGACATGGCTACACCTTC. The full variable domain, with the rest looked up from reference TRBV30 and TRBJ1-2, is SQTIHQWPATLVQPVGSPLSLECTVEGTSNPNLYWYRQAAGRGLQLLFYSVGIGQISSEVPQNLSASRPQDRQFILSSKKLLLSDSGFYLCAWIRDRHGYTFGSGTRLTVV.

This chain joins TRBV11-2 and TRBJ2-7; possibly TRBD2 for D (6 bases). Trimming removed 2 bases from V and 2 bases from J, with 13 bases in between. The germline V gene encodes CDR1 SGHAT and CDR2 FQNNGV. The length of the CDR3 is 15 residues. CDR3 amino acids: CASSLFGLFTYEQYF. Here the CDR3 DNA reads TGTGCCAGCAGCTTATTCGGACTATTCACCTACGAGCAGTACTTC.

The chain uses TRBV10-3 and TRBJ1-3; 8 bases agree with TRBD1. Germline V gene data show CDR1 as ENHRY and CDR2 as SYGVKD. The CDR3 spans 14 residues. The trim removed 10 bases at V and 2 bases at J, leaving 7 bases unmatched. Here the CDR3 reads CATVRTGTGNTIYF. DNA for the CDR3: TGTGCCACCGTCCGGACAGGGACTGGAAACACCATATATTTT.

This chain links TRBV7-3 with TRBJ2-7; TRBD2 agrees at 7 bases. The CDR3 length is 14 residues. The trim removed 0 bases at V and 7 bases at J, leaving 6 bases unmatched. Germline values: CDR1 SGHTA, CDR2 FQGTGA. Written as DNA, the CDR3 is TGTGCCAGCAGCTTAACCGGACTAGTGGAAGAGCAGTACTTC. It encodes CASSLTGLVEEQYF.

V gene TRBV15 combines with J gene TRBJ1-1; maybe TRBD1 (6 bases). V gave up 2 bases and J gave up 6 bases, with 19 bases separating them. This CDR3 has 16 residues. Germline V gene lookup returns CDR1 LNHNV and CDR2 YYDKDF (reference sequence). The CDR3 DNA sequence: TGTGCCACCAGCAGACTTACAGGGAGGGTTTATGCTGAAGCTTTCTTT. Translating gives CATSRLTGRVYAEAFF. Together with reference TRBV15 and TRBJ1-1, the CDR3 gives the full variable domain: DAMVIQNPRYQVTQFGKPVTLSCSQTLNHNVMYWYQQKSSQAPKLLFHYYDKDFNNEADTPDNFQSRRPNTSFCFLDIRSPGLGDTAMYLCATSRLTGRVYAEAFFGQGTRLTVV.

The chain recombines TRBV7-8 with TRBJ1-4; 7 bases align to TRBD1. This CDR3 region has 18 residues. The V segment lost 4 bases and the J segment 0 bases; nucleotides outside the gene matches: 11. CDR1 is SGHVS and CDR2 is FQNEAQ in the germline V gene. This CDR3 reads CASSSQTGLGPTNEKLFF. In nucleotides, the CDR3 is TGTGCCAGCAGCTCACAGACAGGGCTAGGACCAACTAATGAAAAACTGTTTTTT. Combining the CDR3 with reference TRBV7-8 and TRBJ1-4 gives the whole variable domain GAGVSQSPRYKVAKRGQDVALRCDPISGHVSLFWYQQALGQGPEFLTYFQNEAQLDKSGLPSDRFFAERPEGSVSTLKIQRTQQEDSAVYLCASSSQTGLGPTNEKLFFGSGTQLSVL.